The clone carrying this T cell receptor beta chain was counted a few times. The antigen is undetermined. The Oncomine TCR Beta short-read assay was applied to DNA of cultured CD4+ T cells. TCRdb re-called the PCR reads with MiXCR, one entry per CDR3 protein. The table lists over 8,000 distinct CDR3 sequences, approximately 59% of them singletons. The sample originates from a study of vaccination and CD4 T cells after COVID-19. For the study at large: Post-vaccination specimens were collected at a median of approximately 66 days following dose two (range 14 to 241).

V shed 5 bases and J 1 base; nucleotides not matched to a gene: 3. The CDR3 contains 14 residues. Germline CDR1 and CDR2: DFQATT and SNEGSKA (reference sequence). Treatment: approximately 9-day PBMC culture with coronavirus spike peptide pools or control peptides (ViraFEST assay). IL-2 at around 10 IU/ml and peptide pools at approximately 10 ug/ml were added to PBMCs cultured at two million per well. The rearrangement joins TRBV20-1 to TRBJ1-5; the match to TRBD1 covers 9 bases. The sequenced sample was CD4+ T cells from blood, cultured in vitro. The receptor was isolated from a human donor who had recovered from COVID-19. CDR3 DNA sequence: TGCAGTGCTGCACAGGGGGCCAGCAATCAGCCCCAGCATTTT. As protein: CSAAQGASNQPQHF.